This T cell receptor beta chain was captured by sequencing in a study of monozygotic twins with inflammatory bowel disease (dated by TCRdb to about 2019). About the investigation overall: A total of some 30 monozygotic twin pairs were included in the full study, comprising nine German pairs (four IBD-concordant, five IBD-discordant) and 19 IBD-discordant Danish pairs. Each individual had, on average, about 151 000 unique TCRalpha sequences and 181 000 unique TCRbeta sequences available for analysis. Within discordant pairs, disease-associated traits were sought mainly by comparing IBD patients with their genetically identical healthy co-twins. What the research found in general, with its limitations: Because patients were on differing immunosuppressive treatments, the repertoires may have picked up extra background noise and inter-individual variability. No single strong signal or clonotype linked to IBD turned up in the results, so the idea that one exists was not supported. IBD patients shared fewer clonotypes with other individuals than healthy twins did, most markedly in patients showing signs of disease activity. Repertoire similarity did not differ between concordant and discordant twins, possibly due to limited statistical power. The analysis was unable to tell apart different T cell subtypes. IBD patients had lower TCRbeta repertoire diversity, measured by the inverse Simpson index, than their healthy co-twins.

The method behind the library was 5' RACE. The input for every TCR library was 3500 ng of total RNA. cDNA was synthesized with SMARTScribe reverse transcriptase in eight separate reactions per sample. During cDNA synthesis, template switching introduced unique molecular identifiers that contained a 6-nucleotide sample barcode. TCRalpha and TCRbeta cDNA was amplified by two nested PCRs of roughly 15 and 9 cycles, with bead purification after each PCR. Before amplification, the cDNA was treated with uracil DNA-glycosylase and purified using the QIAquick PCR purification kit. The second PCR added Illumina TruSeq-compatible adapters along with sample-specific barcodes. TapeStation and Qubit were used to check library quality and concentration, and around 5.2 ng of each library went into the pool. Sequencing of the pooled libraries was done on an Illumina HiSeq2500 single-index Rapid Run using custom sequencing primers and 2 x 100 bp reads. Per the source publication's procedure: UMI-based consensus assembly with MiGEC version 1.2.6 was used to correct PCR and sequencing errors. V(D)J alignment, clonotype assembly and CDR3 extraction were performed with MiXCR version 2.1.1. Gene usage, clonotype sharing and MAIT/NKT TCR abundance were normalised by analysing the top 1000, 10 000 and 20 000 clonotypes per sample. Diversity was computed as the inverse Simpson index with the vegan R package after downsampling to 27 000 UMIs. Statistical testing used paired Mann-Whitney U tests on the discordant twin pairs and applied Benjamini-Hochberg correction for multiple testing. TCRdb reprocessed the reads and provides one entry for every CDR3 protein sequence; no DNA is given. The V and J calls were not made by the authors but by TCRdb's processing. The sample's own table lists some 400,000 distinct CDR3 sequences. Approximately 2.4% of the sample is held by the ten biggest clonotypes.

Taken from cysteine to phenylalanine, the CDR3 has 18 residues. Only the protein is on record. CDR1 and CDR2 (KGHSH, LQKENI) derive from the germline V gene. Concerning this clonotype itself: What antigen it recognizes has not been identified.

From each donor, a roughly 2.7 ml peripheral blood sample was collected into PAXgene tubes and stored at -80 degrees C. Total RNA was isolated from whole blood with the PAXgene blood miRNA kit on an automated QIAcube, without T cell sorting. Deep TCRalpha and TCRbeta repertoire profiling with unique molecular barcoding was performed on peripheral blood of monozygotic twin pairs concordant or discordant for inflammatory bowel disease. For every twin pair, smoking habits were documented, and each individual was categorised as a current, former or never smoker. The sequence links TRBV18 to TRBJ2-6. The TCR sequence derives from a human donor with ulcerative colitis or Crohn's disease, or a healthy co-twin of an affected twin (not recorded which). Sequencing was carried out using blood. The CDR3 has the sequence CASSPYSAGNSGANVLTF.